Listed below are T cell receptor beta chains from one sample, sequenced in a study of T cells expressing NK-cell markers. TCRdb re-analyzed the 5' RACE reads; it lists each CDR3 protein once, without DNA. This repertoire comprises 300,000 to 500,000 distinct CDR3 sequences; its ten largest clones make up approximately 11%. Sequencing was performed on blood T cells: a sorted CD56 or NKG2C T cell subset, CD4+ or CD8+ T cells, or bulk PBMC T cells (not recorded which). Receptors originate from a woman aged 45 to 65 in good health. Each CDR3 is given with its conserved first and last residue.

v_call: TRBV5-1; j_call: TRBJ2-1; cdr3_aa: CATSYVDRVQGNYEQFF
v_call: TRBV7-8; j_call: TRBJ2-7; cdr3_aa: CASSAPLAGDYEQYF
v_call: TRBV27; j_call: TRBJ2-2; cdr3_aa: CASSRVGTPTGELFF
v_call: TRBV2; j_call: TRBJ2-3; cdr3_aa: CASTRLLSTDTQYF
v_call: TRBV7-9; j_call: TRBJ2-1; cdr3_aa: CASRTSGRAGNNEQFF
v_call: TRBV5-5; j_call: TRBJ1-1; cdr3_aa: CASSRSGQGALNTEAFF
v_call: TRBV25-1; j_call: TRBJ1-6; cdr3_aa: CASSESQTGLNSPLHF
v_call: TRBV29-1; j_call: TRBJ2-7; cdr3_aa: CSAIGTSVEQYF
v_call: TRBV24-1; j_call: TRBJ2-1; cdr3_aa: CATSGWYNSGGEQFF
v_call: TRBV29-1; j_call: TRBJ1-2; cdr3_aa: CSGSPGQGAGYTF
v_call: TRBV10-3; j_call: TRBJ2-7; cdr3_aa: CASNNAGGPYEQYF
v_call: TRBV3-1; j_call: TRBJ1-1; cdr3_aa: CASGTDVMNTEAFF
v_call: TRBV9; j_call: TRBJ1-2; cdr3_aa: CASSGTVNGYTF
v_call: TRBV12-3/TRBV12-4; j_call: TRBJ2-3; cdr3_aa: CASSLTSGRIRTSTDTQYF
v_call: TRBV12-5; j_call: TRBJ2-1; cdr3_aa: CASGFRGSYNEQFF
v_call: TRBV12-3/TRBV12-4; j_call: TRBJ2-1; cdr3_aa: CASSSGLAGRGQFF
v_call: TRBV12-3/TRBV12-4; j_call: TRBJ2-7; cdr3_aa: CASSHLAAGGEQYF
v_call: TRBV2; j_call: TRBJ2-2; cdr3_aa: CASSELPGRVFF
v_call: TRBV11-3; j_call: TRBJ2-1; cdr3_aa: CASSSGLAGRYNEQFF
v_call: TRBV15; j_call: TRBJ2-5; cdr3_aa: CAAGGSEGTKEETQYF
v_call: TRBV5-6; j_call: TRBJ2-1; cdr3_aa: CASSFYGTGPTYEQFF